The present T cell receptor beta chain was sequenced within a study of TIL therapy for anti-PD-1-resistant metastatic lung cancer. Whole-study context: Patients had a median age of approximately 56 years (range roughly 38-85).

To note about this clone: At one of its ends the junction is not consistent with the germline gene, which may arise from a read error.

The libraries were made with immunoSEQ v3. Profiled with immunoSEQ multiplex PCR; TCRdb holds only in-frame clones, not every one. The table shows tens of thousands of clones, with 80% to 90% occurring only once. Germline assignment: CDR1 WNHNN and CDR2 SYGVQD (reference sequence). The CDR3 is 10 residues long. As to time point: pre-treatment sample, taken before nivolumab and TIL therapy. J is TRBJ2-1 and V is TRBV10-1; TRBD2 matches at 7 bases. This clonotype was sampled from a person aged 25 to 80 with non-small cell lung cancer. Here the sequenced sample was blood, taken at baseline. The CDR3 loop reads CASSGGGALF. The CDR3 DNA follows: TGCGCCAGCAGTGGGGGGGGAGCACTCTTC.